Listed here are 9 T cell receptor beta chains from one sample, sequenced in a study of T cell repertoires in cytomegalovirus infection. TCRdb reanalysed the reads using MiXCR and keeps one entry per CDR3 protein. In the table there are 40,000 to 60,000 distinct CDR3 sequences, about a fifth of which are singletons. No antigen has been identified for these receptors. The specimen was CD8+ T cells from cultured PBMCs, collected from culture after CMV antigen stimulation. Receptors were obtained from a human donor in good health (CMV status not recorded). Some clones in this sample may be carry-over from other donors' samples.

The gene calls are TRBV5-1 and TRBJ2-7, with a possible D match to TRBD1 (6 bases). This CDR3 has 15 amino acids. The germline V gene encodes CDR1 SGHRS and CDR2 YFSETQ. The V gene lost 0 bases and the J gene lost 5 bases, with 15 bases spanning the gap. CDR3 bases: TGCGCCAGCAGCTTGGTATACATGGACAGCCACGAGCAGTACTTC. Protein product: CASSLVYMDSHEQYF.

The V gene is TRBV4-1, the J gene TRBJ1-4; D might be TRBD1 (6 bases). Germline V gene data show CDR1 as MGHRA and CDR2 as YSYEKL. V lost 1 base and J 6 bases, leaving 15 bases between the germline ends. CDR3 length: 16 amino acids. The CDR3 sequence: CASSQGAFGGDEKLFF. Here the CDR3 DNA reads TGCGCCAGCAGCCAAGGGGCATTTGGGGGCGATGAAAAACTGTTTTTT.

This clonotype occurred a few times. The CDR3 protein is CASSGRPGVSGELFF. Here the CDR3 DNA reads TGTGCCAGCAGTGGACGTCCAGGGGTTAGCGGGGAGCTGTTTTTT. The chain couples TRBV2 to TRBJ2-2, with a tentative D call TRBD1 (6 bases). From germline, CDR1 is SNHLY and CDR2 FYNNEI. This CDR3 has 15 residues. Trimming took off 4 bases at V and 7 bases at J, with 16 bases between the two ends.

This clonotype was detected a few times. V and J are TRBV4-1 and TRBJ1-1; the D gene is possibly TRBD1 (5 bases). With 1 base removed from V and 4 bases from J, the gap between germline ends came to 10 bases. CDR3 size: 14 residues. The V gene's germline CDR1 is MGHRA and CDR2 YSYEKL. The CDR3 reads CASSQVGGSTEAFF. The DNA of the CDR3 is TGCGCCAGCAGCCAAGTGGGGGGTTCCACTGAAGCTTTCTTT.

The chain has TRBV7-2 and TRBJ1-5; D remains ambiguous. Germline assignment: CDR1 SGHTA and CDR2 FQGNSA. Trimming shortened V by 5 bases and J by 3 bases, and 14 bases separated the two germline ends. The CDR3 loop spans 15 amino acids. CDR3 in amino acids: CASSMYGHYNQPQHF. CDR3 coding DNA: TGTGCCAGCAGCATGTACGGGCACTACAATCAGCCCCAGCATTTT.

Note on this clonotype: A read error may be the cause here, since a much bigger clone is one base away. The CDR3 DNA reads TGTGCCCGCGGTGGCCAGAGGGTAGAAGCTTTCTTT. This gives the protein CARGGQRVEAFF. The rearrangement joins TRBV6-2 or TRBV6-3 to TRBJ1-1; D is uncertain. Germline V lookup: CDR1 MNHEY, CDR2 SVGEGT. CDR3 length: 12 residues. The germline V and J ends were trimmed by 11 bases and 8 bases, with 18 bases remaining between them.

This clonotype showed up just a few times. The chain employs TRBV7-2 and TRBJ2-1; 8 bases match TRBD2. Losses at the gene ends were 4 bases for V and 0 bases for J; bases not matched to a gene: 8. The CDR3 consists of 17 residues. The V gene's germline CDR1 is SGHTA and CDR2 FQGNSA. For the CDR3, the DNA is TGTGCCAGCAGCTACATCTCGGGGGGGAGCTCCTACAATGAGCAGTTCTTC. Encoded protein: CASSYISGGSSYNEQFF.

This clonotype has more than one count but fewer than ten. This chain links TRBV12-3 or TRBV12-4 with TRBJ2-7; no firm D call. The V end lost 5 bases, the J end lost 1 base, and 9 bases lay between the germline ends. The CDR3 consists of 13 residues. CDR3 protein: CASSLGLSYEQYF. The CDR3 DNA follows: TGTGCCAGCAGTCTGGGATTGTCCTACGAGCAGTACTTC.

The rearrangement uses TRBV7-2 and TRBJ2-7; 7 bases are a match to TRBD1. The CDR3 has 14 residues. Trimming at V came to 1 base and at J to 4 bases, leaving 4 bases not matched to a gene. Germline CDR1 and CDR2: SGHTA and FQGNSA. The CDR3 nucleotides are TGTGCCAGCAGCTTAGATCACAGGGGTTACGAGCAGTACTTC. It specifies CASSLDHRGYEQYF.